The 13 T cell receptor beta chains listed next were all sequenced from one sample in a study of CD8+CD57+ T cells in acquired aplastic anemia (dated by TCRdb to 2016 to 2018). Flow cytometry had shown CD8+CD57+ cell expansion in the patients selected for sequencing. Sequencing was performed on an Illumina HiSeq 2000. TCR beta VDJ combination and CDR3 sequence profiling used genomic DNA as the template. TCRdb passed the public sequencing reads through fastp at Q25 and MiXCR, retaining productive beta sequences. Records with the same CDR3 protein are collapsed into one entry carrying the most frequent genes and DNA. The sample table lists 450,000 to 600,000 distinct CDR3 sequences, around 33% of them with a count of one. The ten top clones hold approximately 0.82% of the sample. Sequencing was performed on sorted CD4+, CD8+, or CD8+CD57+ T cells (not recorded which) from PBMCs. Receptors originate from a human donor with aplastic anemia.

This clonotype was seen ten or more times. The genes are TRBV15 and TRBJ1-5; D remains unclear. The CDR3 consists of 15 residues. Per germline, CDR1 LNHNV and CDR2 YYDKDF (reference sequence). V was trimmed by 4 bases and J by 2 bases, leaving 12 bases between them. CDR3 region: CATSTRTSGNQPQHF. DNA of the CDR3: TGTGCCACCAGCACGAGGACTAGTGGCAATCAGCCCCAGCATTTT.

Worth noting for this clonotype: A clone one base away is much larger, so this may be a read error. CDR3 amino acids: CGASTGTAYSNQPQHF. As DNA, the CDR3 is TGCGGTGCTTCCACCGGGACAGCCTATAGCAATCAGCCCCAGCATTTT. V and J are TRBV20-1 and TRBJ1-5; 7 nucleotides line up with TRBD1. The CDR3 spans 16 residues. Germline assignment: CDR1 DFQATT and CDR2 SNEGSKA (reference sequence).

As DNA, the CDR3 is TGTGCCAGCCTCTCTGGGGCCAACGTCCTGACTTTC. As protein: CASLSGANVLTF. The chain joins TRBV6-1 to TRBJ2-6; unclear D gene. Germline CDR1 reads MNHNS; CDR2 reads SASEGT. With 8 bases removed from V and 0 bases from J, the gap between germline ends came to 2 bases. This CDR3 region has 12 residues.

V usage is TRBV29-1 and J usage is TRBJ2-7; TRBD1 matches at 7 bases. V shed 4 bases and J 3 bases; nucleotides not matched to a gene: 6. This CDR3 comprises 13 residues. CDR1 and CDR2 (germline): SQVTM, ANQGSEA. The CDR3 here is CSVAWDSDYEQYF. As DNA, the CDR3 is TGCAGCGTTGCTTGGGACAGTGACTACGAGCAGTACTTC.

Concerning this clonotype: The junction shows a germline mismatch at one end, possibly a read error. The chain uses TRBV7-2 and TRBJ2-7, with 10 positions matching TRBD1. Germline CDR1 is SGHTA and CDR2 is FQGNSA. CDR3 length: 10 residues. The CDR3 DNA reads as TGTGCCAGCGTAGCGGGACAGGGGAACTTC. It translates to CASVAGQGNF.

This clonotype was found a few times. The CDR3 nucleotides are TGTGCCAGCCGACCCGGGACAGGGGGGGAAAAACTGTTTTTT. As protein: CASRPGTGGEKLFF. The chain joins TRBV2 to TRBJ1-4, with TRBD1 identical over 11 bases. J was trimmed by 8 bases and V by 8 bases; bases with no gene match: 7. This CDR3 has 14 amino acids. Germline assignment: CDR1 SNHLY and CDR2 FYNNEI.

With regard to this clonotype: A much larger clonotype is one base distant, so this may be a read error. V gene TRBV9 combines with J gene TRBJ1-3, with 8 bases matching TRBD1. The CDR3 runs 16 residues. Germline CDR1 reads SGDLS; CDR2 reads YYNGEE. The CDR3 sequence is CASGVGQGALGNTIYF. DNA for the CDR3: TGTGCCAGCGGCGTTGGGCAGGGGGCATTGGGAAACACCATATATTTT.

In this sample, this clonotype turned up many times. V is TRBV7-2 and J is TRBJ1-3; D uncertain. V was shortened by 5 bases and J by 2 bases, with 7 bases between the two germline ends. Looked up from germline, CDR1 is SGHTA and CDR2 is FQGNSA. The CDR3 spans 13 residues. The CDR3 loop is CASSTQAGNTIYF. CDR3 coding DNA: TGTGCCAGCAGCACTCAGGCTGGAAACACCATATATTTT.

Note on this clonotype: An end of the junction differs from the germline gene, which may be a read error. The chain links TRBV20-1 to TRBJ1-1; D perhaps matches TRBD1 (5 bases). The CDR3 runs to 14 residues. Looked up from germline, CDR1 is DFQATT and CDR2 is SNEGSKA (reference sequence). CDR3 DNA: TGCAGTGCTCGGCAGGGACGGCCGAACCCTGAAGCTTTCTTT. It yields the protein CSARQGRPNPEAFF.

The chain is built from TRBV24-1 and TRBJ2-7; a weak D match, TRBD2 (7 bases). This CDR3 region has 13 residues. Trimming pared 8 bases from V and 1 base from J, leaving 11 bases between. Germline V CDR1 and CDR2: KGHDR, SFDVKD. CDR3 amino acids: CATTRGASYEQYF. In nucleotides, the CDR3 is TGTGCCACCACTCGGGGGGCATCCTACGAGCAGTACTTC.

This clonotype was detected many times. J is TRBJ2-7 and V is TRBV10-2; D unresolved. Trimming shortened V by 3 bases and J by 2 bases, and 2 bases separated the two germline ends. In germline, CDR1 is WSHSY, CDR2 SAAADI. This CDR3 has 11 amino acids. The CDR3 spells CASSDAYEQYF. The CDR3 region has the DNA TGCGCCAGCAGTGACGCCTACGAGCAGTACTTC.

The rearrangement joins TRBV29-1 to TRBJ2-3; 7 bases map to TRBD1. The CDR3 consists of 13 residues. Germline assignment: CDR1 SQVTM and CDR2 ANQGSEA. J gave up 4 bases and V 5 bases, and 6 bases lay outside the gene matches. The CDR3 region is CSVNRGYPDTQYF. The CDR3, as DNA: TGCAGCGTTAACAGGGGATATCCAGATACGCAGTATTTT.

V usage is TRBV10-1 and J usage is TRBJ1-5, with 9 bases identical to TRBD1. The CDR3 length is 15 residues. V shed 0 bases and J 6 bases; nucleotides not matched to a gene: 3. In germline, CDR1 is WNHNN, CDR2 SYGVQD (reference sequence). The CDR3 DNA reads TGCGCCAGCAGTGAGTCGCTGACAGGGGGTCAGCCCCAGCATTTT. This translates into CASSESLTGGQPQHF.